This entry concerns a single T cell receptor beta chain. Its antigen target is currently unknown. Base qualities are not at hand, and no much larger clone is one base apart. Measured from the cysteine to the phenylalanine, the CDR3 is 18 residues long. Just the 54-base CDR3 DNA is kept, in frame starting at base 1. The germline V and J ends show losses of 3 bases and 1 base respectively, and no gene match explains 15 bases of the junction. CDR1 and CDR2 are drawn from the germline V gene: SGHRS, YFSETQ. This entry belongs to a study of cytomegalovirus exposure and HLA in healthy donors (dated by TCRdb to between 2016 and 2019). Notes on the research overall: An earlier analysis of approximately 640 of the donors reported about 290 Gb of sequence data and some 120 million unique TCR beta sequences from 150 million to 200 million T cells. About 310 gigabases of sequencing data and tens of millions of unique TCR sequences were included in an early release covering about 620 HLA-typed donors. Of the roughly 420 genotyped donors, 81% were placed in the genetic ancestry cluster associated with self-reported Caucasian donors. The study aimed to test whether signatures of past pathogen exposure could be identified by cataloging public T cell receptors. The study profiled the T cell repertoires of hundreds of subjects by immunosequencing and related them to cytomegalovirus serostatus. In addition to the first cohort of 650 to 750 subjects, a separate validation cohort of about 120 different subjects was used. The study combined high-throughput TCR immunosequencing, statistical association of individual TCRs with disease status, and machine learning to predict cytomegalovirus infection status. To study patterns of TCR occurrence, a later analysis re-analyzed previously published TCR beta repertoires from just over 650 donors and added high-resolution HLA genotyping. The later analysis used no new phenotypic data to find candidate immune exposures, relying instead on TCR beta sequences and their occurrence across donors. An earlier analysis of 587 of the donors used high-throughput TCR beta sequencing to judge whether each TCR beta V gene segment behaved as functional or pseudogenic. Donor age, sex, ethnicity and CMV serostatus were collected together with the repertoire data. A later genetic analysis took genome-wide SNP genotypes for about 65% of the 666 donors and used that subset as a discovery cohort. Every repertoire in the discovery cohort had been generated on one and the same sequencing platform. HLA typing covered class I and class II loci at four-digit resolution. Typing coverage varied by locus: about 620-640 donors for A, B, C, DRB1 and DQB1; 500 to 550 for DQA1; over 600 for DPA1; about 450 for DPB1. Because of strong linkage in the cohort, 4 to 6 DR-DQ haplotypes were treated as single units for association and clustering. Across some 400 genotyped donors of the cohort, an average of roughly 200,000 unique TCR beta nucleotide sequences per donor were sequenced, and roughly a sixth of those sequences were non-productive.

Results and caveats for the whole study, not just this receptor: A total of fewer than 200 TCR beta chains were listed by the study as associated with cytomegalovirus. For the cohort, immune exposure information was limited to CMV serostatus. A cluster of highly shared sequence variants was judged likely to represent a technical artifact of the sequencing pipeline. The cohort was sequenced for TCR beta chains only, and without alpha or paired-chain data the features that could be detected were limited. The classifier was reported to diagnose cytomegalovirus status with high specificity and sensitivity in both the original cohort and the validation cohort. According to a later analysis, parvovirus B19, influenza, CMV and Epstein-Barr virus appeared linked to several top co-occurrence clusters. The 87-base-pair reads could not distinguish some IMGT-functional V segments, including TRBV6-2 and TRBV6-3, so those segments were excluded. Roughly uniform sequencing depth across donors was assumed in presence/absence analyses, although this assumption may not hold. Three of the identified cytomegalovirus-associated TCR beta chains were confirmed in vitro to be specific for cytomegalovirus antigens. Because HLA typing was missing for some donors at each locus, association tests included only the typed subset. When HLA alleles, especially DR and DQ, strongly co-occurred, TCR associations were difficult to assign to individual alleles. In a later genetic analysis, fewer N-insertions in productive TCRs were reported among donors in an Asian-associated ancestry cluster than the roughly 700-donor mean. Over 15 rarely observed V segments, including chromosome 9 orphons, were excluded from the earlier analysis of about 500 of the donors because counts were too low. According to the authors, the approach could potentially be generalized to other disease states and immunological phenotypes. An earlier analysis of 450 to 750 of the donors showed that most TCR beta V segments appeared in productive rearrangements either about 87% or about 30% of the time, which broadly matched IMGT annotations. In a later analysis, the rate of TCR association differed among HLA loci, with DRB1 alleles having the most associated TCRs and HLA-C alleles having the fewest. In a later analysis, HLA-associated TCR beta chains were found to be more clonally expanded and to have lower generation probabilities than equally common non-associated chains. According to a later analysis, most CMV-associated TCR beta chains appeared to be HLA-restricted, and the HLA associations seemed to be driven largely by CMV exposure. While some public TCRs were present in many individuals, most TCR sequences turned up only very rarely across donors. A further reported finding was that TCR beta sequences accurately predicted the HLA-A and HLA-B alleles for most subjects in the first cohort. Linkage disequilibrium might explain the correlated functional status among segregating V segments, but an unknown experimental factor could not be excluded. In a later genetic analysis, a missense DCLRE1C variant was associated with V-gene and J-gene trimming of TCR beta chains, and the association was replicated in an independent cohort. In a later analysis, around 17,000 TCR beta sequences were associated with specific HLA alleles at a false discovery rate of 0.05.

The cohort comprised fewer than 750 healthy bone marrow donors. All cohort members were sampled while nominally healthy, although unrecorded immune exposures were likely present. The donor was CMV seronegative and was included in the group of about 350 seronegative cohort members. A peripheral blood sample was provided by each donor, and peripheral blood mononuclear cells were used for TCR beta sequencing. The Qiagen DNeasy Blood Extraction Kit was used to extract genomic DNA from the blood cell samples. Library preparation was by the immunoSEQ multiplex PCR assay. For the multiplex PCR, a mixture combining 60 forward primers for TCR Vbeta segments and 13 reverse primers for TCR Jbeta segments was used. The CDR3 region of rearranged TCR beta genes was amplified from genomic DNA by a multiplex PCR assay. The Illumina HiSeq System was used to sequence the amplified TCR beta libraries as 87-base-pair reads. The authors' pipeline ran thus. In a later analysis, some 80 million unique TCR beta chains were counted across the 690 or so repertoires, and roughly 10 million of these chains were shared by at least two donors. Raw reads were error-corrected and collapsed into unique sequences with a nearest-neighbor algorithm that merged closely related sequences to remove PCR and sequencing errors. V, D and J gene segments were assigned by aligning CDR3 sequences to IMGT reference sequences. For a sequence to be retained, a match of at least six nucleotides was required to both a V gene segment and a J gene segment. Rearrangements were called productive when the CDR3 lacked stop codons and stayed in frame with V and J; all others were non-productive. CDR3 was defined by IMGT convention, running from the second conserved V-encoded cysteine to the conserved J-encoded phenylalanine. In an earlier analysis of around 570 of the donors, sequences lacking an unambiguous match to a single V gene segment were excluded. In an earlier analysis of several hundred of the donors, V segments were called functional above 56.7% productive rearrangements and were called segregating when the between-donor standard deviation exceeded 5%. A statistical classification framework was built for diagnosing cytomegalovirus status from the catalog of TCR beta chain sequences. In a later analysis, V and J genes were assigned by comparing TCR nucleotide sequences against IMGT/GENE-DB human TR gene sequences. A later analysis assigned CDR3 sequences and most-parsimonious VDJ recombination scenarios with the TCRdist pipeline. In a later analysis, each TCR beta chain was defined by its CDR3 amino acid sequence together with its V-gene family, and reads without a unique V-gene family were excluded. As a way to deal with suspected cross-contamination and a sequencing artifact, a later analysis dropped over 550 nucleotide sequences that were highly shared and had low generation probability. In a later analysis, a clonal expansion index for each public chain was calculated from normalized within-repertoire ranks of inferred template counts. In a later analysis, generation probabilities were computed with a VDJ recombination model fitted to out-of-frame rearrangements, and the resulting probabilities were checked against IGoR. A later analysis scored TCR-TCR, TCR-HLA and TCR-CMV co-occurrence with hypergeometric tests, applying a repertoire-size bias correction to TCR pairs. In a later analysis, false discovery rates were estimated by permuting HLA or CMV assignments 20 times. A later analysis grouped co-occurring TCRs with DBSCAN, adding TCRdist sequence similarity when clustering within HLA-allele-positive subsets. Repertoires with fewer than 30,000 or more than 120,000 public chains, plus five repertoires with anomalous nucleotide sharing, were excluded from co-occurrence clustering. As stored in TCRdb, this immuneACCESS dataset retains in-frame rearrangements with V and J assigned. A fraction of the clones does not appear; measured against another copy, unresolved V genes explain less than half of the discrepancy, and the remainder lacks a known reason. That table furnishes V, J and clone size, whereas the DNA furnished D and trimming. This sample holds under 200,000 clones; 62% were observed only once. The ten largest clones capture 2.5% to 3% of the sample.

The TCR sequence derives from a man aged 35-49 years in good health and CMV-seronegative. The chain uses TRBV5-1 and TRBJ2-5; a stretch of 7 junction bases matches TRBD1. Specimen: PBMCs. The base sequence is TGCGCCAGCAGCTCGGGATACCGGGACAGTCGCGGCCAAGAGACCCAGTACTTC. Translated, this gives CASSSGYRDSRGQETQYF. The variable domain in full, with residues beyond the CDR3 obtained from the reference TRBV5-1 and TRBJ2-5 genes, is KAGVTQTPRYLIKTRGQQVTLSCSPISGHRSVSWYQQTPGQGLQFLFEYFSETQRNKGNFPGRFSGRQFSNSRSEMNVSTLELGDSALYLCASSSGYRDSRGQETQYFGPGTRLLVL.